The 32 T cell receptor beta chains below were found in one sample sequenced in a study of blood T cell repertoires in COVID-19. TCRdb's copy holds only in-frame clones and misses some; the assay was immunoSEQ multiplex PCR. The sample lists about 99,000 clones, less than 90% occurring once. The specimen was peripheral blood. The source is a human donor in a cohort sampled during active COVID-19.

The V gene is TRBV6-1, the J gene TRBJ2-3; TRBD2 is a possible D gene (6 bases). CDR1 is MNHNS and CDR2 is SASEGT in the germline V gene. The CDR3 spans 14 residues. V lost 2 bases to trimming and J lost 4 bases, with 10 bases between them. CDR3 amino acids: CASSESGGPDTQYF. In DNA form, the CDR3 reads TGTGCCAGCAGTGAAAGCGGAGGGCCAGATACGCAGTATTTT.

The genes are TRBV2 and TRBJ1-5; 11 bases align to TRBD1. The CDR3 totals 14 residues. Germline CDR1 SNHLY, CDR2 FYNNEI. V gave up 4 bases and J gave up 7 bases; unmatched junction bases: 3. The CDR3 here is CASSGTGGVQPQHF. CDR3 DNA: TGTGCCAGCAGTGGGACAGGGGGCGTGCAGCCCCAGCATTTT.

This chain joins TRBV5-1 and TRBJ1-4; no firm D call. This CDR3 has 16 amino acids. Germline lookup yields CDR1 SGHRS and CDR2 YFSETQ. V was clipped by 2 bases and J by 0 bases, with 11 bases between them. CDR3 in amino acids: CASSFSAYATNEKLFF. The CDR3, as DNA: TGCGCCAGCAGCTTTAGCGCGTATGCAACTAATGAAAAACTGTTTTTT.

This chain connects TRBV5-1 to TRBJ2-7, with a weak D call TRBD1 (6 bases). V was cut by 0 bases and J by 2 bases, with 9 bases left in between. The CDR3 is 14 residues long. Germline values: CDR1 SGHRS, CDR2 YFSETQ. The chain's CDR3 is CASSLGTAAYEQYF. In nucleotides, the CDR3 is TGCGCCAGCAGCTTGGGGACAGCGGCCTACGAGCAGTACTTC.

V and J are TRBV6-5 and TRBJ1-1; 7 bases agree with TRBD1. The germline V gene encodes CDR1 MNHEY and CDR2 SVGAGI. After removal of 2 bases from V and 5 bases from J, the junction contained 8 bases not matched to a gene. This CDR3 has 15 amino acids. CDR3 in amino acids: CASSYPRQGLTEAFF. The CDR3 nucleotides are TGTGCCAGCAGTTACCCGAGACAGGGCTTGACTGAAGCTTTCTTT.

The genes are TRBV2 and TRBJ1-1, with a weak D call TRBD1 (6 bases). From germline, CDR1 is SNHLY and CDR2 FYNNEI. CDR3 size: 14 residues. The germline V and J ends were trimmed by 7 bases and 11 bases, with 23 bases remaining between them. The CDR3 reads CASKNREGHGVAFF. CDR3 DNA sequence: TGTGCCAGCAAAAACAGGGAGGGCCACGGGGTGGCTTTCTTT.

CDR3 DNA sequence: TGTGCCTGGAGTTTTGGGGGGTACACCGGGGAGCTGTTTTTT. Translating gives CAWSFGGYTGELFF. This sequence joins TRBV30 and TRBJ2-2, with D perhaps matching TRBD2 (6 bases). V lost 2 bases and J lost 3, with 10 bases in between. This CDR3 has 14 amino acids. CDR1 is GTSNPN and CDR2 is SVGIG in the germline V gene (reference sequence).

The chain is built from TRBV9 and TRBJ2-2; D is unresolved. There are 14 residues in the CDR3. V gave up 4 bases and J gave up 8 bases, with 15 bases separating them. Germline V gives CDR1 SGDLS, CDR2 YYNGEE. In DNA, the CDR3 is TGTGCCAGCAGCCCACCTGGTTCGGGTGGGGAGCTGTTTTTT. Protein product: CASSPPGSGGELFF.

This sequence joins TRBV28 and TRBJ2-5; 12 bases match TRBD2. The CDR3 extends over 17 amino acids. Germline-derived CDR1 and CDR2 are MDHEN and SYDVKM. Trimming cost V 5 bases and J 2 bases; bases outside gene matches: 9. CDR3 region: CASSPGLAGLGQETQYF. The DNA for the CDR3 is TGTGCCAGCAGTCCGGGACTAGCGGGCCTTGGTCAAGAGACCCAGTACTTC.

The chain joins TRBV4-3 to TRBJ2-5, with TRBD1 matching over 8 bases. The CDR3 totals 18 residues. CDR1 and CDR2 (germline): LGHNA, YSLEER. Trimming cost V 0 bases and J 4 bases; bases outside gene matches: 13. The CDR3 region has the DNA TGCGCCAGCAGCCAAGATTGGCTGACAGGGGTAAGGGGAGAGACCCAGTACTTC. This codes for CASSQDWLTGVRGETQYF.

The chain has TRBV3-1 (or the pseudogene TRBV3-2) and TRBJ2-1, with no clear D. CDR1 and CDR2 from the germline V gene are LGHDT and YNNKEL (reference sequence). The CDR3 has 13 residues. The V and J ends lost 0 bases and 9 bases respectively, with 9 bases between them. CDR3 region: CASSQDLISEQFF. CDR3 sequence (DNA): TGTGCCAGCAGCCAAGATCTTATCAGTGAGCAGTTCTTC.

The table lists this clone with a count of one. V gene TRBV7-2 combines with J gene TRBJ2-5, with TRBD2 matching 11 bases. This CDR3 is built from 16 residues. The ends lost 6 bases at V and 0 bases at J; junction bases unmatched: 6. Germline V gene sequence: CDR1 SGHTA, CDR2 FQGNSA. The CDR3 DNA is TGTGCCAGCAGTCCGACTAGCGGGACCTACCAAGAGACCCAGTACTTC. It codes for CASSPTSGTYQETQYF.

The chain couples TRBV6-5 to TRBJ2-7, with unresolved D. The CDR3 is 13 amino acids. Germline loops: CDR1 MNHEY, CDR2 SVGAGI. V shed 7 bases and J shed 3 bases, with 13 bases lying between them. The DNA of the CDR3 is TGTGCCAGCACCCCTACTCTCAACTACGAGCAGTACTTC. Translation gives CASTPTLNYEQYF.

The chain has TRBV3-1 (or the pseudogene TRBV3-2) and TRBJ2-4; weak D call: TRBD1 (5 bases). Germline CDR1 and CDR2: LGHDT and YNNKEL (reference sequence). The germline V and J ends were trimmed by 1 base and 5 bases, with 9 bases remaining between them. The CDR3 is 14 residues long. CDR3 sequence (DNA): TGTGCCAGCAGCCAAGGGGGCGCTGAAAACATTCAGTACTTC. Amino acid sequence: CASSQGGAENIQYF.

This chain uses TRBV7-3 with TRBJ2-2; the match to TRBD2 covers 7 bases. Germline V gene data show CDR1 as SGHTA and CDR2 as FQGTGA. The J segment lost 5 bases and the V segment lost 2 bases, leaving 8 bases of the junction unmatched. The length of the CDR3 is 16 residues. CDR3 region: CASSLLASGNTGELFF. The DNA of the CDR3 is TGTGCCAGCAGCTTATTGGCTAGCGGTAATACCGGGGAGCTGTTTTTT.

The V and J genes are TRBV4-3 and TRBJ2-5; 9 bases are shared with TRBD1. This CDR3 is 15 amino acids long. Germline CDR1 is LGHNA and CDR2 is YSLEER. The V segment lost 4 bases and the J segment 4 bases; nucleotides outside the gene matches: 7. The CDR3, as DNA: TGCGCCAGCAGCCGAGGGACAGGGTGGTCAGAGACCCAGTACTTC. Residues: CASSRGTGWSETQYF.

This clone was seen a few times. This rearrangement joins TRBV2 to TRBJ1-5; weak D call: TRBD1 (6 bases). CDR1 SNHLY and CDR2 FYNNEI come from the germline V gene. The CDR3 extends over 15 amino acids. Trimming took off 7 bases at V and 0 bases at J, with 13 bases between the two ends. DNA for the CDR3: TGTGCCAGCAATGTAGGGGGATATAGCAATCAGCCCCAGCATTTT. It codes for CASNVGGYSNQPQHF.

The chain is built from TRBV25-1 and TRBJ2-1; 9 bases are shared with TRBD1. Germline assignment: CDR1 MGHDK and CDR2 SYGVNS. V shed 7 bases and J 3 bases; nucleotides not matched to a gene: 4. The CDR3 extends over 14 amino acids. For the CDR3, the DNA is TGTGCCAGCACTGGGACAGGGTACTACAATGAGCAGTTCTTC. Translating gives CASTGTGYYNEQFF.

This chain connects TRBV6-5 to TRBJ1-6; 7 nucleotides agree with TRBD1. There are 15 residues in the CDR3. Germline values: CDR1 MNHEY, CDR2 SVGAGI. V was clipped by 2 bases and J by 8 bases; unmatched bases: 6. For the CDR3, the DNA is TGTGCCAGCAGTTACACGGGACAGACTTATTCACCCCTCCACTTT. It encodes CASSYTGQTYSPLHF.

This chain joins TRBV18 and TRBJ2-3, with 13 bases lining up with TRBD2. Germline CDR1 is KGHSH and CDR2 is LQKENI. The CDR3 spans 15 residues. V gave up 3 bases and J gave up 6 bases; unmatched junction bases: 3. CDR3 DNA sequence: TGTGCCAGCTCACCGGGACTAGCGGGATTGGATACGCAGTATTTT. Protein product: CASSPGLAGLDTQYF.

The chain carries TRBV7-2 and TRBJ1-1; no clear D gene. V lost 2 bases and J 8 bases, leaving 18 bases between the germline ends. This CDR3 comprises 15 residues. In germline, CDR1 is SGHTA, CDR2 FQGNSA. In nucleotides, the CDR3 is TGTGCCAGCAGCTTATCGGCAGGCCTACTTCTAGAAGCTTTCTTT. Translated, it gives CASSLSAGLLLEAFF.

The chain recombines TRBV27 with TRBJ1-1; D may be TRBD1 (5 bases). This CDR3 has 14 amino acids. From germline, CDR1 is MNHEY and CDR2 SMNVEV (reference sequence). Trimming took off 8 bases at V and 1 base at J, with 14 bases between the two ends. The CDR3 sequence: CASGIQGSNTEAFF. In DNA, the CDR3 is TGTGCCAGCGGTATCCAGGGATCGAACACTGAAGCTTTCTTT.

The chain has TRBV19 and TRBJ2-4; 7 bases agree with TRBD1. V was pared by 8 bases and J by 2 bases, with 6 bases of the junction left unmatched. Germline lookup yields CDR1 LNHDA and CDR2 SQIVND (reference sequence). The CDR3 is 14 amino acids. The CDR3 sequence is CASGVTGTKNIQYF. The CDR3 coding sequence is TGTGCCAGTGGAGTGACAGGGACCAAAAACATTCAGTACTTC.

The rearrangement links TRBV5-1 to TRBJ1-2, with D unresolved. The CDR3 runs to 15 residues. CDR1 and CDR2 from the germline V gene are SGHRS and YFSETQ. Between the trimmed V and J ends, which lost 0 bases and 3 bases, there was a span of 12 bases. The CDR3 DNA follows: TGCGCCAGCAGCTTGGAGGGCCTCGGGGACTATGGCTACACCTTC. Translated: CASSLEGLGDYGYTF.

The gene calls are TRBV19 and TRBJ1-1; tentative D call: TRBD1 (6 bases). This CDR3 has 14 residues. CDR1 and CDR2 (germline): LNHDA, SQIVND (reference sequence). V was shortened by 3 bases and J by 4 bases, with 12 bases between the two germline ends. This CDR3 reads CASSMGRGVTEAFF. CDR3 bases: TGTGCCAGTAGTATGGGCAGGGGAGTCACTGAAGCTTTCTTT.

The J gene is TRBJ2-3, the V gene TRBV5-4; 11 positions agree with TRBD1. CDR3 size: 16 residues. V lost 4 bases and J lost 4; bases outside the gene matches: 8. CDR1 is SGHNT, CDR2 YYREEE, per germline (reference sequence). CDR3 region: CASSHGQGAMADTQYF. The CDR3 nucleotides are TGTGCCAGCAGCCACGGACAGGGGGCAATGGCAGATACGCAGTATTTT.

V usage is TRBV7-9 and J usage is TRBJ2-3, with 8 bases identical to TRBD1. The CDR3 is 15 residues long. The junction had 6 bases not matched to a gene; V was cut back by 5 bases and J by 2 bases. Germline V gene lookup returns CDR1 SEHNR and CDR2 FQNEAQ (reference sequence). The CDR3 protein is CASSTDRGATDTQYF. As DNA, the CDR3 is TGTGCCAGCAGCACAGACAGGGGAGCCACAGATACGCAGTATTTT. The full variable domain, completed using reference TRBV7-9 and TRBJ2-3, is DTGVSQNPRHKITKRGQNVTFRCDPISEHNRLYWYRQTLGQGPEFLTYFQNEAQLEKSRLLSDRFSAERPKGSFSTLEIQRTEQGDSAMYLCASSTDRGATDTQYFGPGTRLTVL.

The chain employs TRBV6-1 and TRBJ1-1; D is unclear. Germline CDR1 MNHNS, CDR2 SASEGT. This CDR3 has 13 residues. V lost 2 bases to trimming and J lost 1 base, with 5 bases between them. CDR3 nucleotides: TGTGCCAGCAGTGAACGAGAGAACACTGAAGCTTTCTTT. This encodes CASSERENTEAFF.

This chain connects TRBV4-2 to TRBJ1-2; D is possibly TRBD1 (6 bases). Trimming removed 5 bases from V and 9 bases from J, with 25 bases in between. The CDR3 contains 16 residues. The germline CDR1 and CDR2 sequences are LGHNA and YNFKEQ. The CDR3 protein is CASSDIPTGFDLSYTF. CDR3 coding DNA: TGTGCCAGCAGCGATATACCAACAGGGTTTGATTTGAGCTACACCTTC.

This CDR3 reads CASSSRGGTGDFYEQYF. CDR3 nucleotide sequence: TGTGCCAGCAGTTCCCGAGGGGGAACAGGGGATTTCTACGAGCAGTACTTC. The chain combines TRBV28 with TRBJ2-7; TRBD1 aligns across 7 bases. Germline V gene sequence: CDR1 MDHEN, CDR2 SYDVKM. The CDR3 runs 17 residues. The junction had 15 bases not matched to a gene; V was cut back by 4 bases and J by 3 bases.

V and J are TRBV29-1 and TRBJ2-3; 11 bases are a match to TRBD2. The length of the CDR3 is 15 residues. V was pared by 6 bases and J by 1 base, with 6 bases of the junction left unmatched. The V gene's germline CDR1 is SQVTM and CDR2 ANQGSEA. The CDR3 protein is CSVLGLAGGTDTQYF. As DNA, the CDR3 is TGCAGCGTCCTTGGACTAGCGGGTGGCACAGATACGCAGTATTTT.

The rearrangement joins TRBV5-1 to TRBJ2-5; possibly TRBD1 for D (6 bases). CDR1 is SGHRS, CDR2 YFSETQ, per germline. The CDR3 extends over 15 amino acids. The ends were cut back, 3 bases at V and 0 bases at J, with 12 bases in the middle. The CDR3: CASSSGQSYQETQYF. Here the CDR3 DNA reads TGCGCCAGCAGCTCTGGACAGAGCTACCAAGAGACCCAGTACTTC.